This T cell receptor beta chain was recorded in a study of long-term antiretroviral therapy in people with HIV. The study, taken as a whole, reports: HIV repertoire CDR3 lengths ranged less widely than those of controls.

At survey level, the immunoSEQ assay was run in its v3.0 version. Produced via immunoSEQ multiplex PCR; TCRdb's table is partial and in-frame only. Seen here are roughly 30,000 clones, over 85% observed once, and the top ten hold 3% to 4.5%. Notes on this clone: Antigen specificity is unknown.

CDR3 length: 15 residues. Germline CDR1 is SGHVS and CDR2 is FQNEAQ. Trimming shortened V by 1 base and J by 2 bases, and 11 bases separated the two germline ends. The TCR originated in a woman in her late teens or twenties with HIV. The rearrangement links TRBV7-8 to TRBJ1-1, with D maybe TRBD1 (6 bases). This sample comprised unsorted PBMCs, obtained 1.8 years after starting antiretroviral therapy. This CDR3 is CASSLDLDRNTEAFF. The CDR3 nucleotides read TGTGCCAGCAGCTTAGATCTGGACAGAAACACTGAAGCTTTCTTT.